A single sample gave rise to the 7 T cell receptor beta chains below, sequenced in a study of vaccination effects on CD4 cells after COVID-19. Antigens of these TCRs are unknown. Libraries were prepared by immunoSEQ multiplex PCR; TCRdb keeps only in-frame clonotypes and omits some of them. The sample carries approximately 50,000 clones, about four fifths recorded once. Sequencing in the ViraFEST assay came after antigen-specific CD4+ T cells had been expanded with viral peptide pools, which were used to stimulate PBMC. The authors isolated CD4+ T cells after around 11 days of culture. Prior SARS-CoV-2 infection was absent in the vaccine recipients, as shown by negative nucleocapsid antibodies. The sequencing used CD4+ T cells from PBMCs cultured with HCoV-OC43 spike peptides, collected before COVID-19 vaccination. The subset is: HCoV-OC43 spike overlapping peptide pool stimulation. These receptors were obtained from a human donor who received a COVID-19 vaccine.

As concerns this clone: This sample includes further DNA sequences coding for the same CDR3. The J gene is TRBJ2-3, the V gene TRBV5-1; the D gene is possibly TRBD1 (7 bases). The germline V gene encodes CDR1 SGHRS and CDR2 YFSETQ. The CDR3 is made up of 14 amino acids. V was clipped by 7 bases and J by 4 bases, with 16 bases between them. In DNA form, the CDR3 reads TGCGCCAGCCGCCGTCAGGGGGGCGCAGATACGCAGTATTTT. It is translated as CASRRQGGADTQYF. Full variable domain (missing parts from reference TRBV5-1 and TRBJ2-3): KAGVTQTPRYLIKTRGQQVTLSCSPISGHRSVSWYQQTPGQGLQFLFEYFSETQRNKGNFPGRFSGRQFSNSRSEMNVSTLELGDSALYLCASRRQGGADTQYFGPGTRLTVL.

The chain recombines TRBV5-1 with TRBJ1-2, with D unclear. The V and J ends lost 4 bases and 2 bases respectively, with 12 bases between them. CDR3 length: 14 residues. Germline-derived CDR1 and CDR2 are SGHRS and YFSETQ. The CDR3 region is CASSQDGGNYGYTF. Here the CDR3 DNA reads TGCGCCAGCAGCCAGGACGGTGGAAACTATGGCTACACCTTC.

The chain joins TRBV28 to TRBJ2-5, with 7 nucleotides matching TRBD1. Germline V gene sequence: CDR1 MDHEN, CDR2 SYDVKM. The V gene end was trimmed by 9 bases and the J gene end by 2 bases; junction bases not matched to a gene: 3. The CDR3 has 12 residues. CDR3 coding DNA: TGTGCCAGAGACAGGGCACAAGAGACCCAGTACTTC. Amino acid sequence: CARDRAQETQYF.

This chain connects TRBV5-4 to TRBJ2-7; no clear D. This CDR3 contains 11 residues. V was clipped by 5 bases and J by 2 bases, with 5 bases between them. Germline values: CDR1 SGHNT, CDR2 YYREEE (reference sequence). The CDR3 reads CASSNTYEQYV. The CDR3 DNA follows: TGTGCCAGCAGTAATACCTACGAGCAGTACGTC.

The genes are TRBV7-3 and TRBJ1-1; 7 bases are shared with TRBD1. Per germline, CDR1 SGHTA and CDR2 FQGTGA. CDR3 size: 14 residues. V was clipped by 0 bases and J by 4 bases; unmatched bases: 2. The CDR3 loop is CASSLTPGGTEAFF. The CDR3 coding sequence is TGTGCCAGCAGCTTAACTCCAGGGGGCACTGAAGCTTTCTTT.

The CDR3 region has the DNA TGTGCCAGCAGCGTAGCTCAGTCCGGGGAGCTGTTTTTT. This encodes CASSVAQSGELFF. The rearrangement links TRBV9 to TRBJ2-2; no firm D call. The germline V gene encodes CDR1 SGDLS and CDR2 YYNGEE. The CDR3 extends over 13 amino acids. V dropped 0 bases and J dropped 6 bases, with 6 bases sitting between them.

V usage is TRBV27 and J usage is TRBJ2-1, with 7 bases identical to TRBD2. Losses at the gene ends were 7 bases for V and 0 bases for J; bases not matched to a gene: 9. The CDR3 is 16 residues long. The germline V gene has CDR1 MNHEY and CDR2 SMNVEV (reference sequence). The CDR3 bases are TGTGCCAGCACGAGGGCGGGGAGGGGCTCCTACAATGAGCAGTTCTTC. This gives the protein CASTRAGRGSYNEQFF.